The 20 T cell receptor beta chains below all came from one sample that was sequenced in a study of radiation and T cells in renal cell carcinoma. TCRdb's copy holds only in-frame clones and misses some; the assay was immunoSEQ multiplex PCR. The data hold under 150,000 clones, with 75% to 85% observed a single time. Noted time point: blood 2 weeks post-SBRT. Treatment meaning: 15 Gy SBRT to primary tumor, nephrectomy 4 weeks later. The source material was blood, sampled from a patient whose treatment included radiotherapy and nephrectomy. These receptors were collected from a woman aged 55-70 years with renal cell carcinoma.

The chain carries TRBV23-1 and TRBJ1-5; D is ambiguous. TRBV23-1 is flagged as an ORF with uncertain function. V was pared by 11 bases and J by 4 bases, with 15 bases between. The CDR3 contains 13 residues. CDR3 nucleotide sequence: TGCGCCCAGAGGGATGGGAGGAATCAGCCCCAGCATTTT. Translating gives CAQRDGRNQPQHF.

This chain uses TRBV14 with TRBJ2-1, with no clear D. The V and J ends lost 1 base and 5 bases respectively, with 9 bases between them. Germline assignment: CDR1 SGHDN and CDR2 FVKESK. The CDR3 totals 14 residues. The CDR3 spells CASSQADAHNEQFF. CDR3 coding DNA: TGTGCCAGCAGCCAAGCGGACGCCCACAATGAGCAGTTCTTC. Supplemented by reference TRBV14 and TRBJ2-1, the full variable domain reads EAGVTQFPSHSVIEKGQTVTLRCDPISGHDNLYWYRRVMGKEIKFLLHFVKESKQDESGMPNNRFLAERTGGTYSTLKVQPAELEDSGVYFCASSQADAHNEQFFGPGTRLTVL.

This clone has just one count. V and J are TRBV5-8 and TRBJ2-7; 10 bases match TRBD1. The CDR3 is 15 residues long. The germline CDR1 and CDR2 sequences are SGHTS and YDEGEE. V shed 3 bases and J 1 base; nucleotides not matched to a gene: 4. This CDR3 is CASSWDRGGSYEQYF. CDR3 bases: TGTGCCAGCAGCTGGGACAGGGGAGGATCCTACGAGCAGTACTTC.

This rearrangement joins TRBV5-1 to TRBJ2-1; 9 bases match TRBD2. CDR1 and CDR2 (germline): SGHRS, YFSETQ. J lost 4 bases, V lost 1 base, and 3 bases had no gene match. CDR3 length equals 15 residues. This CDR3 reads CASSLNLAGYNEQFF. DNA of the CDR3: TGCGCCAGCAGCTTGAATCTAGCGGGATACAATGAGCAGTTCTTC.

CDR3 nucleotides: TGTGCCAGCAAGAGGGAGAGCCAGGGATTAAGTAATGAGCAGTTCTTC. Translating gives CASKRESQGLSNEQFF. V gene TRBV2 combines with J gene TRBJ2-1, with D perhaps given as TRBD1 or TRBD2 (5 bases each). The CDR3 consists of 16 residues. The V end lost 7 bases, the J end lost 7 bases, and 23 bases lay between the germline ends. The V gene's germline CDR1 is SNHLY and CDR2 FYNNEI.

This clone was seen just once. The chain recombines TRBV5-1 with TRBJ1-1; perhaps TRBD1 as D (5 bases). The CDR3 loop spans 16 amino acids. Germline V gene data show CDR1 as SGHRS and CDR2 as YFSETQ. Trimming shortened V by 5 bases and J by 3 bases, and 20 bases separated the two germline ends. CDR3 sequence reads: CASRRTWGGMDTEAFF. The CDR3 nucleotides read TGCGCCAGCAGACGTACATGGGGGGGAATGGACACTGAAGCTTTCTTT.

This chain links TRBV19 with TRBJ1-5; D is unresolved. V shed 3 bases and J shed 2 bases, with 14 bases lying between them. The CDR3 is made up of 16 amino acids. CDR1 is LNHDA and CDR2 is SQIVND in the germline V gene (reference sequence). The CDR3 sequence is CASSMGQAKGNQPQHF. CDR3 DNA sequence: TGTGCCAGTAGTATGGGTCAGGCAAAGGGCAATCAGCCCCAGCATTTT.

This chain links TRBV15 with TRBJ1-2; D remains ambiguous. The V gene lost 1 base and the J gene lost 0 bases, with 12 bases spanning the gap. This CDR3 has 16 amino acids. Per germline, CDR1 LNHNV and CDR2 YYDKDF (reference sequence). DNA of the CDR3: TGTGCCACCAGCAGAGGAAAGGGTACAGCTAACTATGGCTACACCTTC. This translates into CATSRGKGTANYGYTF.

This clone was counted only a few times. V gene TRBV15 combines with J gene TRBJ1-2; 8 bases are shared with TRBD1. This CDR3 has 12 residues. Looked up from germline, CDR1 is LNHNV and CDR2 is YYDKDF (reference sequence). The V segment lost 9 bases and the J segment 7 bases; nucleotides outside the gene matches: 7. CDR3 residues: CATNRGVFGYTF. CDR3 nucleotides: TGTGCCACAAACAGGGGGGTATTTGGCTACACCTTC.

The CDR3 loop is CASSSYQGSSGANVLTF. The CDR3 coding sequence is TGTGCCAGCAGTTCCTATCAGGGGAGCTCTGGGGCCAACGTCCTGACTTTC. V gene TRBV7-2 combines with J gene TRBJ2-6; perhaps TRBD1 as D (6 bases). CDR1 and CDR2 (germline): SGHTA, FQGNSA. V was cut by 6 bases and J by 0 bases, with 15 bases left in between. This CDR3 is 17 amino acids long. The whole variable domain, filled in from reference TRBV7-2 and TRBJ2-6, reads GAGVSQSPSNKVTEKGKDVELRCDPISGHTALYWYRQSLGQGLEFLIYFQGNSAPDKSGLPSDRFSAERTGGSVSTLTIQRTQQEDSAVYLCASSSYQGSSGANVLTFGAGSRLTVL.

The chain is built from TRBV19 and TRBJ1-2, with 10 bases matching TRBD1. From germline, CDR1 is LNHDA and CDR2 SQIVND (reference sequence). The CDR3 runs to 15 residues. With V trimmed by 2 bases and J by 5 bases, 5 bases remained unmatched. CDR3 loop: CASSINLDRGYGYTF. The CDR3 nucleotides are TGTGCCAGTAGTATAAATCTGGACAGGGGGTATGGCTACACCTTC.

This clone has just one count. The V gene is TRBV4-1, the J gene TRBJ2-2, with 7 bases fitting TRBD2. CDR1 is MGHRA, CDR2 YSYEKL, per germline. This CDR3 is built from 18 residues. The V and J ends lost 0 bases and 1 base, in that order; junction bases with no gene match: 8. The CDR3 spells CASSQDPLGGMNTGELFF. As DNA, the CDR3 is TGCGCCAGCAGCCAAGATCCGTTGGGGGGGATGAACACCGGGGAGCTGTTTTTT.

Here the CDR3 reads CASSGAYEQYF. CDR3 DNA: TGTGCCAGCAGTGGAGCCTACGAGCAGTACTTC. This rearrangement joins TRBV6-5 to TRBJ2-7; D unresolved. Germline CDR1 reads MNHEY; CDR2 reads SVGAGI. V was shortened by 5 bases and J by 2 bases, with 4 bases between the two germline ends. The CDR3 sequence is 11 residues long.

The rearrangement uses TRBV6-4 and TRBJ2-5; no definite D call. V was trimmed by 2 bases and J by 9 bases, leaving 13 bases between them. Looked up from germline, CDR1 is MRHNA and CDR2 is SNTAGT. The CDR3 contains 13 residues. CDR3 region: CASSDGPVGSQYF. CDR3 in DNA: TGTGCCAGCAGTGACGGGCCGGTCGGGTCCCAGTACTTC.

This chain connects TRBV19 to TRBJ1-2; 7 bases fit TRBD1. V shed 3 bases and J 3 bases; nucleotides not matched to a gene: 4. The CDR3 has 14 residues. Germline CDR1 reads LNHDA; CDR2 reads SQIVND (reference sequence). The CDR3 sequence: CASSIMGQYYGYTF. The CDR3 nucleotides read TGTGCCAGTAGTATTATGGGACAGTACTATGGCTACACCTTC.

The chain joins TRBV5-1 to TRBJ1-3, with 7 bases matching TRBD1. The CDR3 consists of 17 residues. Germline lookup yields CDR1 SGHRS and CDR2 YFSETQ. V trimming: 2 bases; J trimming: 0 bases; junction bases outside the gene matches: 8. In DNA form, the CDR3 reads TGCGCCAGCAGCTTTTCCGGGACAGCTGTCTCTGGAAACACCATATATTTT. Amino acids: CASSFSGTAVSGNTIYF.

CDR3 loop: CASTWTVGMSTEAFF. The CDR3 DNA reads TGTGCCAGCACCTGGACGGTCGGAATGAGCACTGAAGCTTTCTTT. The chain links TRBV2 to TRBJ1-1; no clear D. In germline, CDR1 is SNHLY, CDR2 FYNNEI. CDR3 length equals 15 residues. The germline V and J ends were trimmed by 7 bases and 4 bases, with 19 bases remaining between them.

The chain links TRBV18 to TRBJ1-1; D is ambiguous. The CDR3 loop spans 14 amino acids. V lost 1 base and J lost 1, with 7 bases in between. Germline assignment: CDR1 KGHSH and CDR2 LQKENI. CDR3 bases: TGTGCCAGCTCACCACTTGAGGGGAACACTGAAGCTTTCTTT. This codes for CASSPLEGNTEAFF.

The V gene is TRBV7-2, the J gene TRBJ2-7; 9 bases are shared with TRBD1. In germline, CDR1 is SGHTA, CDR2 FQGNSA. CDR3 length: 15 residues. The V segment lost 1 base and the J segment 9 bases; nucleotides outside the gene matches: 10. CDR3 sequence reads: CASSLVAGTGLRQYF. The CDR3 coding sequence is TGTGCCAGCAGCTTAGTGGCCGGGACAGGGTTGAGGCAGTACTTC.

This clone was seen many times. The chain carries TRBV4-1 and TRBJ2-3; possibly TRBD2 for D (6 bases). V was shortened by 4 bases and J by 3 bases, with 17 bases between the two germline ends. The CDR3 loop spans 16 amino acids. Germline values: CDR1 MGHRA, CDR2 YSYEKL. In DNA form, the CDR3 reads TGCGCCAGCAGCCGAGCACTCGGGGGTGGGACAGATACGCAGTATTTT. This encodes CASSRALGGGTDTQYF.